Sequencing of this T cell receptor (beta chain) was carried out in a study of tumor-infiltrating lymphocytes in primary liver carcinoma. Study findings and constraints: Compared with tumor region pairs, tumor-adjacent and tumor-blood pairs overlapped less. With p = 0.039, the top-250-clone fraction in tumors significantly exceeded that in blood. Researchers did not compare CD4+ and CD8+ repertoires, as samples were bulk unsorted.

The input was 500 ng total RNA; TCR beta cDNA was made from it with a constant-region primer. Employing slightly modified ARM-PCR, three nested multiplex PCR rounds were run, and these gave rise to the TCR beta libraries. Running 9 to 10 cycles apiece, the first two PCR rounds relied on TRBV1-TRBV30 forward primers together with a C-beta reverse primer. TCRdb redid the calling of the multiplex PCR reads with MiXCR, one entry per CDR3 protein. The sample consists of around 170,000 distinct CDR3 sequences, over 50% of them appearing once. The germline CDR1 and CDR2 sequences are GTSNPN and SVGIG (reference sequence). This CDR3 is built from 13 residues. Remarks on this clonotype: Its antigen is currently unknown. The germline gene is not matched at one end of the junction; a read error may be the cause.

Blood RNA was derived from unsorted whole blood, and germline DNA was extracted too. Sequencing was done on a sample of peripheral blood. The chain uses TRBV30 and TRBJ1-5; D gene uncertain. The TCR comes from a man in his forties with primary liver carcinoma and hepatitis B virus infection. In nucleotides, the CDR3 is TGTGCCTGGAGTGTGGGCGTTCCTGAGCCCCAGGATTTT. Its protein product is CAWSVGVPEPQDF. Variable domain in full (rest from reference TRBV30 and TRBJ1-5): SQTIHQWPATLVQPVGSPLSLECTVEGTSNPNLYWYRQAAGRGLQLLFYSVGIGQISSEVPQNLSASRPQDRQFILSSKKLLLSDSGFYLCAWSVGVPEPQDFGDGTRLSIL.